This passage covers 28 T cell receptor beta chains from one sample sequenced in a study of blood T cell repertoires in COVID-19. TCRdb's copy holds only in-frame clones and misses some; the assay was immunoSEQ multiplex PCR. Here the sample spans roughly 230,000 clones, 89% being singletons. The sequencing sample was made of peripheral blood. These receptors all come from a woman between 40 and 50 years old who had recovered from COVID-19.

This chain uses TRBV28 with TRBJ2-1, with D possibly TRBD2 on 6 matching bases. The CDR3 totals 17 residues. V dropped 8 bases and J dropped 1 base, with 21 bases sitting between them. Per the germline V gene, CDR1 is MDHEN and CDR2 is SYDVKM. The CDR3 region is CASSPLSGPSSYNEQFF. In nucleotides, the CDR3 is TGTGCCAGCTCCCCCCTAAGCGGGCCCTCATCCTACAATGAGCAGTTCTTC.

The rearrangement uses TRBV12-3 or TRBV12-4 and TRBJ2-7, with 8 nucleotides matching TRBD2. The CDR3 sequence is 13 residues long. The junction had 3 bases not matched to a gene; V was cut back by 4 bases and J by 4 bases. The CDR3 region is CASSSGGPYEQYV. The CDR3 region has the DNA TGTGCCAGCAGTTCGGGAGGGCCTTACGAGCAGTACGTC.

The genes are TRBV28 and TRBJ2-1; tentatively, D is TRBD2 (7 bases). CDR1 is MDHEN, CDR2 SYDVKM, per germline. The CDR3 contains 17 residues. V shed 6 bases and J shed 7 bases, with 25 bases lying between them. The CDR3 nucleotides read TGTGCCAGCAGCCCCCTAGGGGGGGGGACCTTAGGAAATGAGCAGTTCTTC. Encoded protein: CASSPLGGGTLGNEQFF.

This clone showed up just a few times. V is TRBV24-1 and J is TRBJ2-1; D may be TRBD2 (5 bases). V lost 5 bases to trimming and J lost 7 bases, with 17 bases between them. The germline gives CDR1 KGHDR, CDR2 SFDVKD. This CDR3 has 15 amino acids. The CDR3 sequence is CATSVGSDTQNEQFF. The CDR3 bases are TGTGCCACCAGTGTTGGGAGCGACACCCAGAATGAGCAGTTCTTC.

CDR3 in amino acids: CATSRVGGTVNNEQFF. As DNA, the CDR3 is TGTGCCACCAGCAGAGTGGGGGGTACCGTCAACAATGAGCAGTTCTTC. The chain employs TRBV15 and TRBJ2-1, with TRBD2 as a possible D gene (6 bases). V dropped 1 base and J dropped 5 bases, with 15 bases sitting between them. Germline V CDR1 and CDR2: LNHNV, YYDKDF (reference sequence). CDR3 length: 16 amino acids.

V gene TRBV2 combines with J gene TRBJ1-2, with 7 bases lining up with TRBD1. CDR1 is SNHLY, CDR2 FYNNEI, per germline. Trimming cost V 6 bases and J 7 bases; bases outside gene matches: 5. The CDR3 contains 12 residues. The CDR3: CASSEGTVGYTF. DNA of the CDR3: TGTGCCAGCAGCGAGGGGACAGTTGGCTACACCTTC.

This chain connects TRBV5-4 to TRBJ1-5; 7 positions agree with TRBD1. The CDR3 totals 14 residues. Germline V gene lookup returns CDR1 SGHNT and CDR2 YYREEE (reference sequence). J gave up 6 bases and V 4 bases, and 7 bases lay outside the gene matches. CDR3 region: CASSREGQLQPQHF. The CDR3 DNA follows: TGTGCCAGCAGCCGGGAGGGACAGCTTCAGCCCCAGCATTTT.

The J gene is TRBJ1-2, the V gene TRBV11-2; D unclear. Trimming stripped 5 bases from V and 1 base from J, with 8 bases between. Per the germline V gene, CDR1 is SGHAT and CDR2 is FQNNGV. This CDR3 contains 13 residues. The CDR3 nucleotides are TGTGCCAGCAGCCCCGGGAGTAACTATGGCTACACCTTC. Amino acid sequence: CASSPGSNYGYTF.

The chain is built from TRBV2 and TRBJ2-2, with D perhaps matching TRBD1 (6 bases). Trimming removed 8 bases from V and 5 bases from J, with 9 bases in between. This CDR3 spans 12 amino acids. CDR1 and CDR2 (germline): SNHLY, FYNNEI. The CDR3 here is CASLGATGELFF. DNA of the CDR3: TGTGCCAGCTTGGGGGCGACCGGGGAGCTGTTTTTT.

This chain connects TRBV7-2 to TRBJ1-5; maybe TRBD1 (5 bases). Germline V CDR1 and CDR2: SGHTA, FQGNSA. V gave up 5 bases and J gave up 2 bases, with 10 bases separating them. The CDR3 has 14 residues. The CDR3 DNA follows: TGTGCCAGCAGCCCTCAAGGGGGCAATCAGCCCCAGCATTTT. Translating it yields CASSPQGGNQPQHF.

The chain links TRBV6-2 or TRBV6-3 to TRBJ2-7; TRBD1 aligns across 7 bases. The CDR3 has 16 residues. Germline V gives CDR1 MNHEY, CDR2 SVGEGT. The V and J ends lost 5 bases and 0 bases, in that order; junction bases with no gene match: 10. CDR3 sequence reads: CASSHDRDSDSYEQYV. CDR3 nucleotides: TGTGCCAGCAGTCACGACCGGGACAGTGACTCCTACGAGCAGTACGTC.

V and J are TRBV4-2 and TRBJ2-3, with 11 bases matching TRBD2. Germline lookup yields CDR1 LGHNA and CDR2 YNFKEQ. The CDR3 runs to 17 residues. Unmatched junction bases numbered 12, after V lost 5 bases and J lost 5 bases. CDR3 region: CASSKTGVAGGLDTQYF. The CDR3 nucleotides read TGTGCCAGCAGCAAAACGGGGGTAGCGGGGGGGCTAGATACGCAGTATTTT.

The rearrangement uses TRBV6-1 and TRBJ2-1; 13 bases map to TRBD2. The CDR3 is 16 residues long. Germline V gene lookup returns CDR1 MNHNS and CDR2 SASEGT. Germline trimming cut 4 bases from V and 3 bases from J; bases unmatched to any gene: 3. The CDR3 loop is CASSGLAGGGYNEQFF. In DNA, the CDR3 is TGTGCCAGCAGTGGACTAGCGGGAGGAGGCTACAATGAGCAGTTCTTC.

CDR3 nucleotide sequence: TGTGCCAGCAGCGTCGGTCACCTACAGGGTCACAATGAGCAGTTCTTC. Amino acids: CASSVGHLQGHNEQFF. V gene TRBV9 combines with J gene TRBJ2-1, with D tentatively TRBD1 (6 bases). Germline V gives CDR1 SGDLS, CDR2 YYNGEE. V gave up 2 bases and J gave up 5 bases, with 17 bases separating them. The length of the CDR3 is 16 residues.

The chain combines TRBV12-3 or TRBV12-4 with TRBJ1-4; TRBD1 is a possible D gene (6 bases). The CDR3 contains 12 residues. Trimming pared 7 bases from V and 7 bases from J, leaving 10 bases between. This CDR3 is CASNRAGEKLFF. CDR3 DNA: TGTGCCAGCAACAGGGCGGGTGAAAAACTGTTTTTT.

This rearrangement joins TRBV2 to TRBJ2-7; TRBD2 might be the D (6 bases). The CDR3 length is 14 residues. Per the germline V gene, CDR1 is SNHLY and CDR2 is FYNNEI. V lost 6 bases, J lost 1 base, and 13 bases lay in between. Here the CDR3 reads CASRGAGPSYEQYF. The CDR3 DNA is TGTGCCAGCAGAGGGGCGGGGCCGTCCTACGAGCAGTACTTC.

In DNA, the CDR3 is TGTGCCAGCAGTGAAGACAGCGGGGGGGCCTTCGATACGCAGTATTTT. It codes for CASSEDSGGAFDTQYF. The chain uses TRBV6-1 and TRBJ2-3; TRBD2 matches 10 bases. The V and J ends lost 1 base and 6 bases, in that order; junction bases with no gene match: 7. This CDR3 has 16 amino acids. Looked up from germline, CDR1 is MNHNS and CDR2 is SASEGT.

This clone was seen only once. The chain combines TRBV6-5 with TRBJ2-7, with D possibly being TRBD1 (6 bases). Trimming left V 9 bases short and J 0 bases short, with 15 bases between. The CDR3 extends over 14 amino acids. Germline-derived CDR1 and CDR2 are MNHEY and SVGAGI. CDR3 sequence: CASSRDKSSYEQYF. CDR3 sequence (DNA): TGTGCCAGTTCCCGGGACAAGAGCTCCTACGAGCAGTACTTC.

The gene calls are TRBV6-2 or TRBV6-3 and TRBJ2-7; weak D call: TRBD2 (6 bases). Per germline, CDR1 MNHEY and CDR2 SVGEGT. This CDR3 comprises 11 residues. The CDR3 DNA sequence: TGTGCCAGCAGTTACCCGGGACTGCCCCAAGTC. Protein sequence: CASSYPGLPQV.

The chain couples TRBV7-2 to TRBJ1-4; D is unresolved. Looked up from germline, CDR1 is SGHTA and CDR2 is FQGNSA. V lost 6 bases and J lost 0, with 14 bases in between. The CDR3 extends over 16 amino acids. The CDR3 spells CASSLNQAATNEKLFF. The CDR3 nucleotides are TGTGCCAGCAGTCTTAATCAGGCTGCAACTAATGAAAAACTGTTTTTT.

V is TRBV9 and J is TRBJ1-6, with TRBD1 matching 9 bases. Trimming at V came to 7 bases and at J to 2 bases, leaving 13 bases not matched to a gene. This CDR3 contains 18 residues. Germline assignment: CDR1 SGDLS and CDR2 YYNGEE. For the CDR3, the DNA is TGTGCCAGCTCCCCGGGACAGGGTGGGAAAACCTATAATTCACCCCTCCACTTT. Translated: CASSPGQGGKTYNSPLHF.

This clone was observed once. J is TRBJ2-5 and V is TRBV27, with TRBD2 matching 12 bases. J gave up 5 bases and V 5 bases, and 6 bases lay outside the gene matches. This CDR3 is built from 15 residues. Germline CDR1 and CDR2: MNHEY and SMNVEV (reference sequence). The CDR3 coding sequence is TGTGCCAGCAGTCTCGACGGACTAGCGGGGGAGACCCAGTACTTC. Translating gives CASSLDGLAGETQYF.

This rearrangement joins TRBV7-8 to TRBJ2-7, with 14 bases aligning to TRBD2. The CDR3 length is 17 residues. Germline values: CDR1 SGHVS, CDR2 FQNEAQ. Unmatched junction bases numbered 10, after V lost 5 bases and J lost 4 bases. The CDR3 nucleotides read TGTGCCAGCAGCCGGGAGGGGACTAGCGGGAGTCGGTACGAGCAGTACGTC. Translation gives CASSREGTSGSRYEQYV.

CDR3 sequence reads: CASSPAGPIVINEQFF. CDR3 coding DNA: TGTGCCAGCAGCCCAGCGGGCCCTATTGTTATTAATGAGCAGTTCTTC. V and J are TRBV7-9 and TRBJ2-1, with a possible D match to TRBD2 (6 bases). The length of the CDR3 is 16 residues. The V end lost 5 bases, the J end lost 7 bases, and 21 bases lay between the germline ends. The germline gives CDR1 SEHNR, CDR2 FQNEAQ (reference sequence).

Regarding this clone: Other DNA sequences within the sample encode an identical CDR3. The chain links TRBV10-1 to TRBJ1-1; 7 bases match TRBD1. With V trimmed by 8 bases and J by 2 bases, 8 bases remained unmatched. This CDR3 is 14 amino acids long. The germline gives CDR1 WNHNN, CDR2 SYGVQD (reference sequence). CDR3 nucleotide sequence: TGCGCCAGCTCCAAGGACAGGCTAAACACTGAAGCTTTCTTT. Protein product: CASSKDRLNTEAFF.

This rearrangement joins TRBV6-6 to TRBJ1-5; D ambiguous. The CDR3 runs 14 residues. Germline lookup yields CDR1 MNHNY and CDR2 SVGAGI (reference sequence). The V end lost 8 bases, the J end lost 0 bases, and 11 bases lay between the germline ends. CDR3 in amino acids: CASFGDYSNQPQHF. Written as DNA, the CDR3 is TGTGCCAGCTTTGGAGATTATAGCAATCAGCCCCAGCATTTT.

The chain joins TRBV6-2 or TRBV6-3 to TRBJ1-5; D remains ambiguous. V shed 4 bases and J shed 11 bases, with 18 bases lying between them. The CDR3 runs 14 residues. Looked up from germline, CDR1 is MNHEY and CDR2 is SVGEGT. CDR3 amino acids: CASSSASVIRAQHF. Written as DNA, the CDR3 is TGTGCCAGCAGTTCGGCGTCAGTGATTCGGGCCCAGCATTTT.

The gene calls are TRBV6-4 and TRBJ2-2, with D perhaps TRBD1 (6 bases). The CDR3 runs to 16 residues. Germline V gives CDR1 MRHNA, CDR2 SNTAGT. The V end was cut by 0 bases, the J end by 1 base, with 9 bases between. CDR3 coding DNA: TGTGCCAGCAGTGACTCCCTGGACAGGAACACCGGGGAGCTGTTTTTT. Encoded protein: CASSDSLDRNTGELFF.